This TCR beta chain appears in the sequencing data of a study of T-cell memory formation after mild COVID-19 (dated by TCRdb to the early 2020s). Some background on the complete study: TCR sequence clusters from the two donors were found to be largely donor specific. Two young, previously healthy adult volunteers made up the cohort, one male and one female. In a couple of donors, T-cell clones that expanded and contracted after mild COVID-19 were followed by sequencing TCRalpha and TCRbeta repertoires longitudinally. The paper's findings and limits, for the study overall: The detection of some responding clones in pre-infection memory suggests that pre-existing cross-reactive memory T cells joined the SARS-CoV-2 response. Contracting CD4+ clones were found mainly in CM and EM memory subsets, while CD8+ clones were enriched in EMRA. The second-wave clones that peaked on day 37 were not confirmed to be SARS-CoV-2 specific. Clones contracting from day 15 to 85 had balanced CD4/CD8 phenotypes, while a second wave expanding from day 15 to 37 was biased towards CD4+. The study covered only a couple of mild cases, and larger cohorts including severe cases with pre-infection samples were considered necessary.

PBMCs were isolated by Ficoll-Paque density gradient centrifugation. A remark on this clonotype: The antigen this receptor binds is unknown. Nothing much larger sits one base from this clone, and base qualities are not available.

These reads were obtained on an Illumina NovaSeq 6000. Using 5'RACE with constant-segment primers, TCRalpha and TCRbeta cDNA libraries were constructed, with sample barcodes and unique molecular identifiers added in the process. Trizol reagent was used to extract RNA from every sample. Library amplification was performed in two PCR steps, and a second sample barcode and Illumina TruSeq adapters were introduced in the second step. The libraries were sequenced on an Illumina NovaSeq using 2 x 150 bp paired-end reads. In the authors' own workflow: Demultiplexing of reads and collapsing into UMI-guided consensus sequences were performed with migec v1.2.7. Using mixcr v2.1.11, UMI consensuses were aligned to TRA and TRB V and J templates and then assembled into clonotypes. Clonotypes were classified as expanded or contracted when called significant by both edgeR and NoisET, with noise models trained on biological replicates. edgeR calls used a false discovery rate-adjusted p below 0.01 and a log2 fold-change threshold of 1. PCA with hierarchical clustering of max-normalized trajectories of the 1000 most abundant clonotypes was used as exploratory dynamics analysis. Separately sequenced CD4+ and CD8+ repertoires were used to assign a CD4 or CD8 phenotype to each responding clone. Using fastp at Q25 and MiXCR, TCRdb reprocessed the public reads and kept productive beta chains. Rows with a matching CDR3 protein are joined into one entry that keeps the most common DNA and genes. These V and J calls originate from TCRdb's pipeline instead of the authors' own analysis. The sample table shows 400,000 or so distinct CDR3 sequences, and 20% to 25% are seen once. Roughly an eighth of the sample lies in the top ten.

Based on the germline V gene (reference sequence), the CDR1 and CDR2 sequences are LNHDA and SQIVND. Including the terminal cysteine and phenylalanine, the CDR3 comprises 19 residues. CDR3 DNA is the only sequence kept; it has 57 bases, read in frame from the first base. V drops 7 bases and J drops 5 bases, leaving 32 bases in between. The receptor was isolated from an adult woman who had mild COVID-19 (a few samples of this study predate the infection). The sample titles of this study are shuffled in the database, so cell type and time point are left out; the donor was told from shared clones. The chain employs TRBV19 and TRBJ1-1; a tentative D match to TRBD1 spans 5 bases. The material sequenced was PBMCs or a T cell subset sorted from them (not recorded which). The DNA is TGTGCCAGTAAAACACGACTTGAAGCGGGGGTTGGAGTTCGGACTGAAGCTTTCTTT. Translated, it gives CASKTRLEAGVGVRTEAFF.